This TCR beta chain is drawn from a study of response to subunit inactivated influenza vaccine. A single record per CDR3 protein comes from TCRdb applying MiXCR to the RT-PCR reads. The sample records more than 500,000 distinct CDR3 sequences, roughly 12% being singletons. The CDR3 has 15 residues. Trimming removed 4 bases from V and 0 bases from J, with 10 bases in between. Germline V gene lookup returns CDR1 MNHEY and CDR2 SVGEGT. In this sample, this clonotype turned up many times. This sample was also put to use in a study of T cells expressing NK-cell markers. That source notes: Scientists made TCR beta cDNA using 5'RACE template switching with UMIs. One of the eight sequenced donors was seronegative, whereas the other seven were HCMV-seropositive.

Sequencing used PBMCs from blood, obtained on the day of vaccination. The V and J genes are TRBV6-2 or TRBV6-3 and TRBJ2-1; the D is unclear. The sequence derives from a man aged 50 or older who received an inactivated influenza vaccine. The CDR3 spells CASSSDGSSYNEQFF. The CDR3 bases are TGTGCCAGCAGTTCGGACGGATCCTCCTACAATGAGCAGTTCTTC.